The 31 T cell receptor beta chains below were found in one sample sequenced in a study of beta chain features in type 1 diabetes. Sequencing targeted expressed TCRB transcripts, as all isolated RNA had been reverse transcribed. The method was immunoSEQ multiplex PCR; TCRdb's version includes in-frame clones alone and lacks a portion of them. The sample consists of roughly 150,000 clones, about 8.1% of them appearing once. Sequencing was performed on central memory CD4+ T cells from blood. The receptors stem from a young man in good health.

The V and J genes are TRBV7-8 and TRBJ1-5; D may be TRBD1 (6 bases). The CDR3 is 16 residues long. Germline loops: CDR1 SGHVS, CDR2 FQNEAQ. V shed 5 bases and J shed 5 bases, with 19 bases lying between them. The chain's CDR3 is CASSPRVRQADQPQHF. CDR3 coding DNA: TGTGCCAGCAGCCCCCGAGTCCGACAGGCTGATCAGCCCCAGCATTTT. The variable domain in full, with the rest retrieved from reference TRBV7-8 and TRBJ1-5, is GAGVSQSPRYKVAKRGQDVALRCDPISGHVSLFWYQQALGQGPEFLTYFQNEAQLDKSGLPSDRFFAERPEGSVSTLKIQRTQQEDSAVYLCASSPRVRQADQPQHFGDGTRLSIL.

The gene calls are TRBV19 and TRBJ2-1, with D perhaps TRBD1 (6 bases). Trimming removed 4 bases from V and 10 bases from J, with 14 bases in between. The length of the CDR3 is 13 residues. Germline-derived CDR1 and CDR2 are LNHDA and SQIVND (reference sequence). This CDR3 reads CASSTTGTREQFF. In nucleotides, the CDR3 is TGTGCCAGTAGTACTACCGGGACACGAGAGCAGTTCTTC.

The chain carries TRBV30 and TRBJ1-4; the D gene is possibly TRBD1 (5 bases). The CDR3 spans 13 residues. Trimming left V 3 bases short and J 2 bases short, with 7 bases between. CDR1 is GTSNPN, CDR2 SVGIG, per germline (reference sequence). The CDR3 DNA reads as TGTGCCTGGAGCCGGGGGACTAATGAAAAACTGTTTTTT. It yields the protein CAWSRGTNEKLFF.

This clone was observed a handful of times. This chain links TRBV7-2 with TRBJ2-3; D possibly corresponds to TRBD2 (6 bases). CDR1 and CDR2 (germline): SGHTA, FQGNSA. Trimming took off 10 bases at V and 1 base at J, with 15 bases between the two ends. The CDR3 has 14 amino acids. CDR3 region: CANREAGRTDTQYF. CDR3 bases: TGTGCCAACCGAGAAGCGGGCCGCACAGATACGCAGTATTTT.

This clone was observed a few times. Here the CDR3 reads CASSFRDSNTGELFF. The CDR3 nucleotides are TGTGCCAGCAGCTTCCGGGACTCTAACACCGGGGAGCTGTTTTTT. V is TRBV5-4 and J is TRBJ2-2, with D perhaps matching TRBD2 (6 bases). Trimming stripped 2 bases from V and 2 bases from J, with 10 bases between. The CDR3 has 15 residues. The V gene's germline CDR1 is SGHNT and CDR2 YYREEE (reference sequence).

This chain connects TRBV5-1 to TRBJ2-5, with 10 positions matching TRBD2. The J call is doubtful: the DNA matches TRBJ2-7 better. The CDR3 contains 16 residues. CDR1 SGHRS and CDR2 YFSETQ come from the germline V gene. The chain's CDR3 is CASSDWTSGPSYEQYF. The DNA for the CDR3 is TGCGCCAGCAGCGACTGGACTAGCGGACCGTCCTACGAGCAGTACTTC.

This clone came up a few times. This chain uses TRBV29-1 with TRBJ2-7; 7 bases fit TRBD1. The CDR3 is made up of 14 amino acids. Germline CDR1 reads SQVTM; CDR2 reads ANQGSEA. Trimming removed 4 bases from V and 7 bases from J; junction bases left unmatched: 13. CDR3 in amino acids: CSVAKTGNLREQYF. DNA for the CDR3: TGCAGCGTTGCAAAGACAGGGAACCTACGAGAGCAGTACTTC.

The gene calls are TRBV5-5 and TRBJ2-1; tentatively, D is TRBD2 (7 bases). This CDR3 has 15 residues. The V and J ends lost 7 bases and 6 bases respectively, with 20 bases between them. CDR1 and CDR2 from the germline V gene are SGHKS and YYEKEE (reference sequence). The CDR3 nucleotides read TGTGCCAGCCGTGGGGGGGCCATCCTAGGCAATGAGCAGTTCTTC. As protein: CASRGGAILGNEQFF.

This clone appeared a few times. The CDR3 bases are TGCGCCAGCAGCTCCGGACTCCTTTTCGGTAAATCCTACGAGCAGTACTTC. Translating it yields CASSSGLLFGKSYEQYF. The chain joins TRBV5-1 to TRBJ2-7, with D perhaps matching TRBD2 (5 bases). CDR1 is SGHRS and CDR2 is YFSETQ in the germline V gene. Trimming stripped 3 bases from V and 1 base from J, with 20 bases between. The CDR3 is 17 residues long.

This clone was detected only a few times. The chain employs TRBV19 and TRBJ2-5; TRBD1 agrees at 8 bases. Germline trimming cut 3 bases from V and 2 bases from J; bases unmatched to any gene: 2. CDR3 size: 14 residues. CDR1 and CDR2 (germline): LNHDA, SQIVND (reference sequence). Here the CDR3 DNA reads TGTGCCAGTAGTATTGGACAGGGACAAGAGACCCAGTACTTC. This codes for CASSIGQGQETQYF.

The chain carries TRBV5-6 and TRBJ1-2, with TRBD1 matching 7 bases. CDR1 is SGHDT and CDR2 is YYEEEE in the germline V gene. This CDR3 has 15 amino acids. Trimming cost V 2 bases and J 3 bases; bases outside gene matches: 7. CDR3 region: CASSFSPTGDYGYTF. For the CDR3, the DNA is TGTGCCAGCAGCTTTAGCCCCACAGGGGACTATGGCTACACCTTC.

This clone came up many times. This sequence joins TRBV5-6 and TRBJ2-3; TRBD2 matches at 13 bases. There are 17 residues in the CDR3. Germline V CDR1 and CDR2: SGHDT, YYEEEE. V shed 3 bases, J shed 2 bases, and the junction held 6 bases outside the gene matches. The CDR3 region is CASSSGLAGILTDTQYF. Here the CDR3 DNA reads TGTGCCAGCAGCTCGGGACTAGCGGGAATCCTCACAGATACGCAGTATTTT.

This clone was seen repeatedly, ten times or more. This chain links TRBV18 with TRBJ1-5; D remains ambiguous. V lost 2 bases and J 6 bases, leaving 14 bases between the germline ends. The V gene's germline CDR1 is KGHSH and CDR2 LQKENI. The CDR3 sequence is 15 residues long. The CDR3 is CASSPGPGSGQPQHF. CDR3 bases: TGTGCCAGCTCACCAGGACCTGGGAGCGGTCAGCCCCAGCATTTT.

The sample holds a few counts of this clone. CDR3 in amino acids: CASSSGHGYGYTF. The CDR3 region has the DNA TGTGCCAGCAGCTCGGGACACGGCTATGGCTACACCTTC. The genes are TRBV7-2 and TRBJ1-2, with a tentative D call TRBD1 (6 bases). CDR3 length equals 13 residues. The V and J ends lost 4 bases and 4 bases respectively, with 10 bases between them. Germline CDR1 SGHTA, CDR2 FQGNSA.

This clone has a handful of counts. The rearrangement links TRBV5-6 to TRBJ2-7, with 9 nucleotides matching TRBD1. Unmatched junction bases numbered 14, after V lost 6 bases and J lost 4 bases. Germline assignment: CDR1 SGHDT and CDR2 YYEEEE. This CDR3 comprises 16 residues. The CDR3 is CASTLGPGQGRYEQYF. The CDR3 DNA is TGTGCCAGCACCCTGGGGCCAGGACAGGGGAGATACGAGCAGTACTTC.

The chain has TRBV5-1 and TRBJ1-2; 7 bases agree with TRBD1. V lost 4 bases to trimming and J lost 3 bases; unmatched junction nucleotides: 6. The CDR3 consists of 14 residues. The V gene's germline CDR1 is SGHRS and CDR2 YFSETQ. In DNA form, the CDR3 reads TGCGCCAGCAGCCTGACAGGGTCGGACTATGGCTACACCTTC. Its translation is CASSLTGSDYGYTF.

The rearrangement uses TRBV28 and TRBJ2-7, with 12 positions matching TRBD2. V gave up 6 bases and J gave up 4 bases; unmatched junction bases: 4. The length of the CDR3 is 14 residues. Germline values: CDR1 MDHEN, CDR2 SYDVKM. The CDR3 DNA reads TGTGCCAGCAGCTCCGGGACTAGCGGGTACGAGCAGTACTTC. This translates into CASSSGTSGYEQYF.

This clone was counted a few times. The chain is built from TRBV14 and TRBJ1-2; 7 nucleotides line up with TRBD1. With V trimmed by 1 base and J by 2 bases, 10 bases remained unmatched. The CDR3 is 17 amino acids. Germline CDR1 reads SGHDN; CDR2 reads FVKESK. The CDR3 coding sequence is TGTGCCAGCAGCCAAGTGATTCGACAGGGTAGGAACTATGGCTACACCTTC. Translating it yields CASSQVIRQGRNYGYTF.

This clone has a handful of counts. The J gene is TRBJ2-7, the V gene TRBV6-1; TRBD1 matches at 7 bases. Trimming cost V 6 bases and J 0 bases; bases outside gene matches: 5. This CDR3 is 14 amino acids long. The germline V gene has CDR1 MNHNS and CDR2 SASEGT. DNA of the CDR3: TGTGCCAGCAGGTTGGACAGGAACTCCTACGAGCAGTACTTC. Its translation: CASRLDRNSYEQYF.

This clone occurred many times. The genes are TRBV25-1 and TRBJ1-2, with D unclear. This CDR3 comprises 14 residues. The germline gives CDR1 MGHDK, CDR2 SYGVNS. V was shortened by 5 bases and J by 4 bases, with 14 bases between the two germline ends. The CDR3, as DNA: TGTGCCAGCAGTACCGTTCGGGGTGGCTATGGCTACACCTTC. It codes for CASSTVRGGYGYTF.

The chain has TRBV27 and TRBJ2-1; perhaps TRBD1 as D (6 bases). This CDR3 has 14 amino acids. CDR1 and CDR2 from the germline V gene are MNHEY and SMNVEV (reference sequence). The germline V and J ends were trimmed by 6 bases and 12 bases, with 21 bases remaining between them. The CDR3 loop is CASRLGQRGAGQFF. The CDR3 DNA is TGTGCCAGCAGACTCGGACAGAGAGGCGCGGGGCAGTTCTTC.

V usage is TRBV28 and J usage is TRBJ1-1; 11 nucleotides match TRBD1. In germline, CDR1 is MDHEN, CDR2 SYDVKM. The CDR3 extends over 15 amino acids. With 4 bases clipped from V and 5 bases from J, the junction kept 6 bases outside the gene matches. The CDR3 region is CASSWTGGRRTEAFF. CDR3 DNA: TGTGCCAGCAGTTGGACAGGGGGCAGGAGAACTGAAGCTTTCTTT.

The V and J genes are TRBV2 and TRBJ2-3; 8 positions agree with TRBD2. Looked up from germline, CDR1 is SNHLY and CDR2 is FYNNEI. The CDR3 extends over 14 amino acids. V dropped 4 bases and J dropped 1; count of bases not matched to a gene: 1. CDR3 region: CASSARGGTDTQYF. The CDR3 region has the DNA TGTGCCAGCAGTGCGCGGGGGGGCACAGATACGCAGTATTTT.

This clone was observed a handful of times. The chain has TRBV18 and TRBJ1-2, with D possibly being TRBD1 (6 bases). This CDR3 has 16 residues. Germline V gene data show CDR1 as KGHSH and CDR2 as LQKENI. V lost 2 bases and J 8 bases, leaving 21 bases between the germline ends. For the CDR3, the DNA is TGTGCCAGCTCACCAACTACAGGGACCGTGATTGCGGGCTACACCTTC. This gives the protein CASSPTTGTVIAGYTF.

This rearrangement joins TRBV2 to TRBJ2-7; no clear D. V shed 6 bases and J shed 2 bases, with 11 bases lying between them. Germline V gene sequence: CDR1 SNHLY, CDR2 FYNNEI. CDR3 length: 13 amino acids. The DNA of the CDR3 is TGTGCCAGCAGCGGAGACCATACCTACGAGCAGTACTTC. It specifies CASSGDHTYEQYF.

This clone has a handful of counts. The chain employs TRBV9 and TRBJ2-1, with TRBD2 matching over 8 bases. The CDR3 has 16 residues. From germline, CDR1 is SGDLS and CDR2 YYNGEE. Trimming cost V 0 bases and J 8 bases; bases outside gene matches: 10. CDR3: CASSVGPPTSGYEQFF. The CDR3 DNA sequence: TGTGCCAGCAGCGTAGGACCCCCCACTAGCGGTTATGAGCAGTTCTTC.

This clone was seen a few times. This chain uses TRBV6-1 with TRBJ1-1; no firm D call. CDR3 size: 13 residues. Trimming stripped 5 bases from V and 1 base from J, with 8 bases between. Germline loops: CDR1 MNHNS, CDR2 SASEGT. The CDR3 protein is CASSLSGNTEAFF. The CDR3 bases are TGTGCCAGCAGTTTGTCAGGGAACACTGAAGCTTTCTTT.

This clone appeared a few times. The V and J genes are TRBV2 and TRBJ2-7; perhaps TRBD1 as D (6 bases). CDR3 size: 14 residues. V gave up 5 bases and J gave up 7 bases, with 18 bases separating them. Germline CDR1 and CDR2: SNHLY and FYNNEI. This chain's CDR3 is CASSIQGPIDEQYF. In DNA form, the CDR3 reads TGTGCCAGCAGTATTCAGGGGCCGATTGATGAGCAGTACTTC. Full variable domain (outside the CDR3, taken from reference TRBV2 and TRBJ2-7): EPEVTQTPSHQVTQMGQEVILRCVPISNHLYFYWYRQILGQKVEFLVSFYNNEISEKSEIFDDQFSVERPDGSNFTLKIRSTKLEDSAMYFCASSIQGPIDEQYFGPGTRLTVT.

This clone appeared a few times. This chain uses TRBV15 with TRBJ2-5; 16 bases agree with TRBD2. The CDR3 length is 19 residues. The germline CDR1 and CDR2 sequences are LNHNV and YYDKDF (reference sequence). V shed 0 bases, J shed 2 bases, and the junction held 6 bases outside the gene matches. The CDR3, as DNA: TGTGCCACCAGCAGAGATCGGGGACTAGCGGGGGGGACACAAGAGACCCAGTACTTC. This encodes CATSRDRGLAGGTQETQYF.

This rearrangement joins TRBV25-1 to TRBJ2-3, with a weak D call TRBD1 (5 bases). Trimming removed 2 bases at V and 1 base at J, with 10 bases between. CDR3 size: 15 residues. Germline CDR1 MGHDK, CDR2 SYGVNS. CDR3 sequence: CASSELTDRTDTQYF. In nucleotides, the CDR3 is TGTGCCAGCAGTGAACTGACAGACCGCACAGATACGCAGTATTTT.

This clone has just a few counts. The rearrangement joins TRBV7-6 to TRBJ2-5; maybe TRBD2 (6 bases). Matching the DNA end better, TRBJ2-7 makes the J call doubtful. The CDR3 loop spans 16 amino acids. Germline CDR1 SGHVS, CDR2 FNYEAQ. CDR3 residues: CASSLGPGTQAYEQYF. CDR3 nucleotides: TGTGCCAGCAGCTTAGGCCCCGGGACTCAGGCCTACGAGCAGTACTTC.